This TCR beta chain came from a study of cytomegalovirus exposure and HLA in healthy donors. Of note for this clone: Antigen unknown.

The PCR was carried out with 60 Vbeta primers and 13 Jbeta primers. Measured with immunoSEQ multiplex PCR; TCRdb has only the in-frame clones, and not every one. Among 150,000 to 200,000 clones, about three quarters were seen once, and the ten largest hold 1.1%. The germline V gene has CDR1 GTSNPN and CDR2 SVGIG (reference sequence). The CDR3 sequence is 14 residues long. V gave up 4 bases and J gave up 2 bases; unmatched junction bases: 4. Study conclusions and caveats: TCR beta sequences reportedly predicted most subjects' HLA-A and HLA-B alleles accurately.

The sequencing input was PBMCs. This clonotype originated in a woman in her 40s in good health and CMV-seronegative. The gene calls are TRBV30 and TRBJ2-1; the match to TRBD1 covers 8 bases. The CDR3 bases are TGTGCCTGGAATATACAGGGGGCCTACAATGAGCAGTTCTTC. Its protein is CAWNIQGAYNEQFF.